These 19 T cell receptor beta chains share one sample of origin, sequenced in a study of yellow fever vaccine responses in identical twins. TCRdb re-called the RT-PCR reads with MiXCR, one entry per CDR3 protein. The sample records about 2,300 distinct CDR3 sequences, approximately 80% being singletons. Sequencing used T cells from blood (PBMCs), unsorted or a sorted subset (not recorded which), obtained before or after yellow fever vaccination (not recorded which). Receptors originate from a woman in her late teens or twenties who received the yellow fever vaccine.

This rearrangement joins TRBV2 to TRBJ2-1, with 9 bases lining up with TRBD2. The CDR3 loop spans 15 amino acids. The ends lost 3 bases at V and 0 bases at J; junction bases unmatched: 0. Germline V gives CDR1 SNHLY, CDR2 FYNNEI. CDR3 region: CASSERGGSYNEQFF. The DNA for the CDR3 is TGTGCCAGCAGTGAGCGGGGGGGCTCCTACAATGAGCAGTTCTTC.

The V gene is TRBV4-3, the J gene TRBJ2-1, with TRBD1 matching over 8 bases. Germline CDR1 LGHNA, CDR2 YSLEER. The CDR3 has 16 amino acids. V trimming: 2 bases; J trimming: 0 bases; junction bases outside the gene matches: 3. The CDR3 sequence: CASSQQTGGSYNEQFF. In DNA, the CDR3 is TGCGCCAGCAGCCAACAAACAGGGGGCTCCTACAATGAGCAGTTCTTC.

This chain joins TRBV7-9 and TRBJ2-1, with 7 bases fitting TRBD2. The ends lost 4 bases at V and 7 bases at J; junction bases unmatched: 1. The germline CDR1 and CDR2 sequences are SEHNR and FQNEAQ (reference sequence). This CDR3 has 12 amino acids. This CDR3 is CASSWGGNEQFF. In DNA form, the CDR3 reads TGTGCCAGCAGCTGGGGGGGAAATGAGCAGTTCTTC.

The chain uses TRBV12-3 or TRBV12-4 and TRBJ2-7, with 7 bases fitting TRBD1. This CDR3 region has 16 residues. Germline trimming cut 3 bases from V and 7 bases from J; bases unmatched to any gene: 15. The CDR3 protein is CASSFTTGDLDSEQYF. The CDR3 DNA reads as TGTGCCAGCAGTTTCACTACAGGGGACCTAGATTCTGAGCAGTACTTC.

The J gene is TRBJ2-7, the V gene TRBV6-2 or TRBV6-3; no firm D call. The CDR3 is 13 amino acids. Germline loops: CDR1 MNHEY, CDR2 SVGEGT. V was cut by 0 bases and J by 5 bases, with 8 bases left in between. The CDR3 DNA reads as TGTGCCAGCAGTTACTCGGGTATTCACGAGCAGTACTTC. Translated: CASSYSGIHEQYF.

CDR3 sequence (DNA): TGCAGCGTTGTTCCCGGGAGCTCCTACGAGCAGTACTTC. Translated: CSVVPGSSYEQYF. The genes are TRBV29-1 and TRBJ2-7, with TRBD2 as a possible D gene (6 bases). CDR3 size: 13 residues. Germline CDR1 SQVTM, CDR2 ANQGSEA. V lost 4 bases to trimming and J lost 0 bases, with 10 bases between them.

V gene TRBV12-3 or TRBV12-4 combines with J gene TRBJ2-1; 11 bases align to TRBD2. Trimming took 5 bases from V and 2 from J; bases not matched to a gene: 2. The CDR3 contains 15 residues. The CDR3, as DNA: TGTGCCAGCAGTCTTAGCGGGGGGGCCTACAATGAGCAGTTCTTC. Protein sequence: CASSLSGGAYNEQFF.

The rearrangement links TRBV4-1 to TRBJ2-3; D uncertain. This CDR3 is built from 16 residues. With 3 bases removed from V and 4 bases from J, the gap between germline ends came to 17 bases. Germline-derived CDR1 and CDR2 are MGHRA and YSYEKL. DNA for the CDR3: TGCGCCAGCAGCCATCCCGGAAAGGGTGGGGCAGATACGCAGTATTTT. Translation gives CASSHPGKGGADTQYF.

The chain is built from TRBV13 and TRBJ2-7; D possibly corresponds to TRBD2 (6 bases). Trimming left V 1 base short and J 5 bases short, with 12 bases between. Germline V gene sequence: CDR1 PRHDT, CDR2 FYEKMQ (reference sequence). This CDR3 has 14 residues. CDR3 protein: CASSLELAMDEQYF. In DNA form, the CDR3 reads TGTGCCAGCAGCTTAGAACTAGCTATGGACGAGCAGTACTTC. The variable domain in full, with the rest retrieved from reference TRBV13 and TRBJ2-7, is AAGVIQSPRHLIKEKRETATLKCYPIPRHDTVYWYQQGPGQDPQFLISFYEKMQSDKGSIPDRFSAQQFSDYHSELNMSSLELGDSALYFCASSLELAMDEQYFGPGTRLTVT.

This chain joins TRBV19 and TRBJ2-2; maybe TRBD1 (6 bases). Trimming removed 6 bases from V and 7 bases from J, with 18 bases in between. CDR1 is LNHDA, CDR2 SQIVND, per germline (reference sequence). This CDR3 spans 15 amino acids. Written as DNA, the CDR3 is TGTGCCAGTAGCTGGAACAGGGAAGAGGTCGGGGAGCTGTTTTTT. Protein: CASSWNREEVGELFF.

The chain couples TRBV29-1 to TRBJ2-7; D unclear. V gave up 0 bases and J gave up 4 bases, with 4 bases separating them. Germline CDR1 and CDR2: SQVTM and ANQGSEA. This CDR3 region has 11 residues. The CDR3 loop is CSVEDLYEQYF. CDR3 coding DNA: TGCAGCGTTGAAGATTTGTACGAGCAGTACTTC.

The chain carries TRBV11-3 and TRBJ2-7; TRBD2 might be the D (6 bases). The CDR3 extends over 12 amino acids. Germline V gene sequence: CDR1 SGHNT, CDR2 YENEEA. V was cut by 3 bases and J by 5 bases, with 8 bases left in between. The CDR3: CASSFGGDEQYF. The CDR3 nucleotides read TGTGCCAGCAGCTTCGGAGGGGACGAGCAGTACTTC.

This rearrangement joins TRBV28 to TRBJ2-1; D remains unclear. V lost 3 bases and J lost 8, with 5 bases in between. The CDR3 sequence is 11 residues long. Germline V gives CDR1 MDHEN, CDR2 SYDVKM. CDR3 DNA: TGTGCCAGCAGTTTGAGCGATGAGCAGTTCTTC. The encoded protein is CASSLSDEQFF.

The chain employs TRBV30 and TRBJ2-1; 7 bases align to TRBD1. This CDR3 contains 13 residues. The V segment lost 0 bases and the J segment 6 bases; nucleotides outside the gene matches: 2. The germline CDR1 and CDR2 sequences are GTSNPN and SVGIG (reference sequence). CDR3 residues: CAWSVDRVNEQFF. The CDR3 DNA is TGTGCCTGGAGTGTAGACAGGGTCAATGAGCAGTTCTTC.

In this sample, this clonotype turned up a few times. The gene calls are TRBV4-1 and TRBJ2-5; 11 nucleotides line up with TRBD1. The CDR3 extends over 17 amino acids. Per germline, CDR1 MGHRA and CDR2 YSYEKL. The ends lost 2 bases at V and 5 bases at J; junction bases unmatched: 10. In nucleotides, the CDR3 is TGCGCCAGCAGCCAACAGCCGGGACAGGGGGGGCGGGAGACCCAGTACTTC. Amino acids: CASSQQPGQGGRETQYF.

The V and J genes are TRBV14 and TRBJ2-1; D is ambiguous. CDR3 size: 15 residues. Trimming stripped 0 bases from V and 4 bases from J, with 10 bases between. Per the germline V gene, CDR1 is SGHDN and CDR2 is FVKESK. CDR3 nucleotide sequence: TGTGCCAGCAGCCAAGATGGGGTGTTATACAATGAGCAGTTCTTC. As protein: CASSQDGVLYNEQFF. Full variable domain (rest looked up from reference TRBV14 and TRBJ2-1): EAGVTQFPSHSVIEKGQTVTLRCDPISGHDNLYWYRRVMGKEIKFLLHFVKESKQDESGMPNNRFLAERTGGTYSTLKVQPAELEDSGVYFCASSQDGVLYNEQFFGPGTRLTVL.

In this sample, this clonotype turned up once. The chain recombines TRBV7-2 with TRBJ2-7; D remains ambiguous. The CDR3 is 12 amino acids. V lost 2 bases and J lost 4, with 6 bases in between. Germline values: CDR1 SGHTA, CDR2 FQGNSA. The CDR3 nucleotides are TGTGCCAGCAGCTTACTCGGGTACGAGCAGTACTTC. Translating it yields CASSLLGYEQYF.

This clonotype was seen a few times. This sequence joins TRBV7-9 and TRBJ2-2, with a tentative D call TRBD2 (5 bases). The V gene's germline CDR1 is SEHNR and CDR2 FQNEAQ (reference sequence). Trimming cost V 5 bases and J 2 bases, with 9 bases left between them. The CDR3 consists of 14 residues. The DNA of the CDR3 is TGTGCCAGCAGCCAGGACTTCAACACCGGGGAGCTGTTTTTT. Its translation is CASSQDFNTGELFF. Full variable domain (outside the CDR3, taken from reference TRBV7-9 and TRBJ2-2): DTGVSQNPRHKITKRGQNVTFRCDPISEHNRLYWYRQTLGQGPEFLTYFQNEAQLEKSRLLSDRFSAERPKGSFSTLEIQRTEQGDSAMYLCASSQDFNTGELFFGEGSRLTVL.

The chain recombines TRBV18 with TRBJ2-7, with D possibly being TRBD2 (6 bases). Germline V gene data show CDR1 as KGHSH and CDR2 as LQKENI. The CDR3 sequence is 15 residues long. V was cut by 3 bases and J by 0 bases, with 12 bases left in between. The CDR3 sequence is CASSPRDGSSYEQYF. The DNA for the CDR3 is TGTGCCAGCTCACCCCGGGACGGGAGCTCCTACGAGCAGTACTTC.